Each of the 30 T cell receptor beta chains below was sequenced from the same sample in a study of CD8+CD57+ T cells in acquired aplastic anemia. Profiling of TCR beta VDJ combinations and CDR3 sequences used genomic DNA as template. TCRdb reprocessed the reads with MiXCR, giving one entry per CDR3 protein. Of a few hundred thousand distinct CDR3 sequences listed, about two thirds are singletons. Sequences were obtained from sorted CD4+, CD8+, or CD8+CD57+ T cells (not recorded which) from PBMCs. The receptors were sampled from a human donor in good health, serving as a control.

This clonotype was recorded many times. This chain connects TRBV5-8 to TRBJ2-5; 9 bases map to TRBD1. Trimming removed 4 bases from V and 3 bases from J; junction bases left unmatched: 7. CDR3 length: 15 amino acids. Germline CDR1 and CDR2: SGHTS and YDEGEE. The DNA for the CDR3 is TGTGCCAGCAGCCCCCTCCGGGACAGGGAAGAGACCCAGTACTTC. As protein: CASSPLRDREETQYF.

This clonotype was counted once. The J gene is TRBJ2-5, the V gene TRBV5-6; unclear D gene. CDR3 length: 15 amino acids. CDR1 is SGHDT and CDR2 is YYEEEE in the germline V gene. Deletions cut 4 bases from V and 4 bases from J, with 17 bases between. The CDR3 DNA reads as TGTGCCAGCAGCGTGGTTCTGACGGTGGGAGAGACCCAGTACTTC. Translation: CASSVVLTVGETQYF.

This clonotype was recorded only once. V gene TRBV5-1 combines with J gene TRBJ1-2, with D hard to call. Germline-derived CDR1 and CDR2 are SGHRS and YFSETQ. CDR3 length: 13 residues. V was shortened by 4 bases and J by 12 bases, with 19 bases between the two germline ends. CDR3 in amino acids: CASSVTRTSGNTF. CDR3 in DNA: TGCGCCAGCAGCGTAACCCGGACTAGCGGCAACACCTTC.

Of note for this clonotype: Sequence at one end of the junction differs from germline and may be a read error. The chain uses TRBV16 and TRBJ2-1; 12 positions agree with TRBD2. Germline V CDR1 and CDR2: KGHSY, FQNENV. CDR3 length: 11 amino acids. CDR3 residues: CASSQGTSGYF. CDR3 DNA sequence: TGTGCCAGCAGCCAAGGGACTAGCGGGTACTTC.

The rearrangement links TRBV6-6 to TRBJ1-2, with TRBD1 identical over 7 bases. The V and J ends lost 11 bases and 3 bases, in that order; junction bases with no gene match: 21. The CDR3 is 17 amino acids. Germline V gene lookup returns CDR1 MNHNY and CDR2 SVGAGI (reference sequence). CDR3: CACMIATTGATHYGYTF. The DNA of the CDR3 is TGTGCCTGCATGATAGCCACTACAGGGGCTACGCACTATGGCTACACCTTC.

The chain recombines TRBV29-1 with TRBJ1-1; possibly TRBD1 for D (5 bases). CDR3 length: 14 amino acids. Per germline, CDR1 SQVTM and CDR2 ANQGSEA. Trimming took off 6 bases at V and 4 bases at J, with 18 bases between the two ends. In DNA, the CDR3 is TGCAGCGTGCTGGGGCCGGGGCTGGGCACTGAAGCTTTCTTT. It specifies CSVLGPGLGTEAFF.

This clonotype was counted many times. The J gene is TRBJ2-1, the V gene TRBV6-2 or TRBV6-3; 8 positions match TRBD2. Germline V CDR1 and CDR2: MNHEY, SVGEGT. The junction had 9 bases not matched to a gene; V was cut back by 3 bases and J by 8 bases. This CDR3 is 15 amino acids long. CDR3 nucleotides: TGTGCCAGCAGTTATGACGGGGGGGCCAGGGATGAGCAGTTCTTC. It encodes CASSYDGGARDEQFF.

The chain employs TRBV7-3 and TRBJ2-3; 9 bases are a match to TRBD1. The CDR3 is made up of 15 amino acids. The germline V gene has CDR1 SGHTA and CDR2 FQGTGA. V shed 5 bases and J 12 bases; nucleotides not matched to a gene: 15. The CDR3 DNA follows: TGTGCCAGCAGCCGACAGGGGGGTGAAGCATTCATTCAGTATTTT. Translating gives CASSRQGGEAFIQYF. Drawing the rest from reference TRBV7-3 and TRBJ2-3, the complete variable domain is GAGVSQTPSNKVTEKGKYVELRCDPISGHTALYWYRQSLGQGPEFLIYFQGTGAADDSGLPNDRFFAVRPEGSVSTLKIQRTERGDSAVYLCASSRQGGEAFIQYFGPGTRLTVL.

V usage is TRBV6-1 and J usage is TRBJ1-1, with a weak D call TRBD1 (5 bases). This CDR3 contains 16 residues. V lost 4 bases, J lost 1 base, and 16 bases lay in between. The germline CDR1 and CDR2 sequences are MNHNS and SASEGT. This CDR3 is CASSVPLGTGNTEAFF. The CDR3 bases are TGTGCCAGCAGTGTCCCCCTCGGGACGGGGAACACTGAAGCTTTCTTT.

The chain joins TRBV20-1 to TRBJ2-3; perhaps TRBD2 as D (5 bases). V shed 3 bases and J shed 5 bases, with 12 bases lying between them. From germline, CDR1 is DFQATT and CDR2 SNEGSKA (reference sequence). This CDR3 spans 13 amino acids. CDR3 amino acids: CSASGRAKDTQYF. The DNA of the CDR3 is TGCAGTGCTAGTGGGCGGGCCAAAGATACGCAGTATTTT.

The rearrangement links TRBV29-1 to TRBJ2-3; perhaps TRBD1 as D (7 bases). V lost 3 bases and J lost 5, with 15 bases in between. The CDR3 contains 14 residues. The germline CDR1 and CDR2 sequences are SQVTM and ANQGSEA. The CDR3 nucleotides are TGCAGCGTTGATAGGGCAGGGGGAGGAGATACGCAGTATTTT. Translation: CSVDRAGGGDTQYF.

Regarding this clonotype: The junction departs from the called germline gene at one end, perhaps through a read error. V gene TRBV7-2 combines with J gene TRBJ1-2; possibly TRBD1 for D (6 bases). Germline loops: CDR1 SGHTA, CDR2 FQGNSA. The CDR3 has 15 amino acids. This CDR3 is CATSRPGHGANGYTF. The CDR3 DNA follows: TGTGCCACCAGCAGACCGGGACACGGGGCCAATGGCTACACCTTC. The full variable domain, rest sourced from reference TRBV7-2 and TRBJ1-2, is GAGVSQSPSNKVTEKGKDVELRCDPISGHTALYWYRQSLGQGLEFLIYFQGNSAPDKSGLPSDRFSAERTGGSVSTLTIQRTQQEDSAVYLCATSRPGHGANGYTFGSGTRLTVV.

This chain connects TRBV10-2 to TRBJ2-1, with D maybe TRBD1 (6 bases). The CDR3 is made up of 15 amino acids. V shed 6 bases and J shed 2 bases, with 14 bases lying between them. CDR1 and CDR2 (germline): WSHSY, SAAADI. The CDR3 sequence is CASSITTGAYNEQFF. The CDR3 DNA sequence: TGCGCCAGCAGCATCACGACAGGAGCCTACAATGAGCAGTTCTTC.

About this clonotype: A read error may produce the germline difference seen at one junction end. This chain links TRBV19 with TRBJ2-7; 7 bases fit TRBD2. Germline loops: CDR1 LNHDA, CDR2 SQIVND (reference sequence). This CDR3 comprises 13 residues. The CDR3 coding sequence is TGTGCCAGCAGCCCGTACCGGGAGGCCGGATCGTCCTTC. Its translation: CASSPYREAGSSF. The full variable domain, rest sourced from reference TRBV19 and TRBJ2-7, is DGGITQSPKYLFRKEGQNVTLSCEQNLNHDAMYWYRQDPGQGLRLIYYSQIVNDFQKGDIAEGYSVSREKKESFPLTVTSAQKNPTAFYLCASSPYREAGSSFGPGTRLTVT.

This clonotype has a count of ten or more. The CDR3 DNA sequence: TGTGCCAGCAGCCTCGGACAGGGGGTCTTTGGCTACACCTTC. It codes for CASSLGQGVFGYTF. The chain carries TRBV27 and TRBJ1-2; the match to TRBD1 covers 10 bases. There are 14 residues in the CDR3. Germline assignment: CDR1 MNHEY and CDR2 SMNVEV (reference sequence). The V segment lost 6 bases and the J segment 7 bases; nucleotides outside the gene matches: 8.

The chain is built from TRBV7-2 and TRBJ2-7; TRBD1 agrees at 11 bases. V lost 5 bases to trimming and J lost 11 bases; unmatched junction nucleotides: 11. This CDR3 spans 14 amino acids. Germline CDR1 SGHTA, CDR2 FQGNSA. The CDR3 region has the DNA TGTGCCAGCAGCACAGTGAGGACAGGGGGCAGTGAGTACTTC. Translating it yields CASSTVRTGGSEYF. Drawing the rest from reference TRBV7-2 and TRBJ2-7, the complete variable domain is GAGVSQSPSNKVTEKGKDVELRCDPISGHTALYWYRQSLGQGLEFLIYFQGNSAPDKSGLPSDRFSAERTGGSVSTLTIQRTQQEDSAVYLCASSTVRTGGSEYFGPGTRLTVT.

CDR3 bases: TGTGCCAGCAGCCCCCAGGGAGGGGATCAGCCCCAGCATTATTTT. Its translation: CASSPQGGDQPQHYF. V and J are TRBV7-2 and TRBJ2-3, with 7 bases matching TRBD2. CDR3 size: 15 residues. Per germline, CDR1 SGHTA and CDR2 FQGNSA. Losses at the gene ends were 5 bases for V and 15 bases for J; bases not matched to a gene: 20.

As regards this clonotype: Since the CDR3 does not end with the conserved phenylalanine or tryptophan, this likely comes from a read error. Because the CDR3's place on the DNA is in doubt, the DNA is left out and the CDR3 is given as listed by TCRdb. This chain links TRBV7-9 with TRBJ1-2. The germline V gene has CDR1 SEHNR and CDR2 FQNEAQ (reference sequence). The CDR3 has 13 amino acids, counting both end residues. The CDR3 reads CASRPGGRAGYTE.

In its sample, this clonotype was seen many times. The V call is TRBV7-9, the J call TRBJ2-5; TRBD2 might be the D (6 bases). This CDR3 is built from 18 residues. V shed 3 bases and J shed 5 bases, with 25 bases lying between them. Germline V lookup: CDR1 SEHNR, CDR2 FQNEAQ (reference sequence). The CDR3, as DNA: TGTGCCAGCAGCTTGGGGCGGGGCAATTATCTTCAGGAGGAGACCCAGTACTTC. Protein: CASSLGRGNYLQEETQYF.

The chain recombines TRBV7-6 with TRBJ1-1, with D hard to call. Germline assignment: CDR1 SGHVS and CDR2 FNYEAQ. CDR3 size: 16 residues. V was cut by 5 bases and J by 9 bases, with 25 bases left in between. The CDR3 loop reads CASSLLTEYTNSQAFF. The CDR3 DNA sequence: TGTGCCAGCAGCCTCCTGACCGAGTACACTAATTCACAAGCTTTCTTT.

J is TRBJ2-3 and V is TRBV5-1; D gene uncertain. The germline V gene has CDR1 SGHRS and CDR2 YFSETQ. V was pared by 4 bases and J by 5 bases, with 20 bases between. This CDR3 spans 16 amino acids. This CDR3 reads CASSLGRLPSRDTQYF. The CDR3 nucleotides read TGCGCCAGCAGCCTGGGCAGACTCCCATCGCGAGATACGCAGTATTTT.

Concerning this clonotype: Since the CDR3 does not end with the conserved phenylalanine or tryptophan, this likely comes from a read error. Because the CDR3's place on the DNA is in doubt, the DNA is left out and the CDR3 is given as listed by TCRdb. The genes are TRBV7-9 and TRBJ1-1; the table's TRBD1 call for D was not verified on the DNA. From its first to its last residue, the CDR3 has 13 amino acids. Germline-derived CDR1 and CDR2 are SEHNR and FQNEAQ (reference sequence). The CDR3 region is CASSLRGNTEAVL.

The V call is TRBV24-1, the J call TRBJ1-2; 8 bases map to TRBD1. Germline loops: CDR1 KGHDR, CDR2 SFDVKD. The CDR3 has 14 residues. The junction had 11 bases not matched to a gene; V was cut back by 11 bases and J by 4 bases. CDR3 DNA sequence: TGTGCCATCTCTTGGCAGGGGGCGTCCTATGGCTACACCTTC. Encoded protein: CAISWQGASYGYTF.

The chain employs TRBV6-6 and TRBJ2-5; TRBD2 matches at 10 bases. The V segment lost 7 bases and the J segment 5 bases; nucleotides outside the gene matches: 10. This CDR3 comprises 15 residues. The germline V gene encodes CDR1 MNHNY and CDR2 SVGAGI (reference sequence). The CDR3 sequence is CASTGGSGGSETQYF. The CDR3 bases are TGTGCCAGCACCGGGGGTAGCGGGGGGTCGGAGACCCAGTACTTC.

Concerning this clonotype itself: One junction end does not reproduce the germline sequence, and a read error may be involved. J is TRBJ2-2 and V is TRBV7-9, with D perhaps TRBD1 (6 bases). Germline-derived CDR1 and CDR2 are SEHNR and FQNEAQ (reference sequence). This CDR3 comprises 14 residues. CDR3 sequence reads: CASSRHRENEELFF. CDR3 sequence (DNA): TGTGCCAGCAGCCGACACAGGGAGAACGAGGAGCTGTTCTTT.

This chain connects TRBV5-4 to TRBJ1-5; possibly TRBD1 for D (5 bases). The CDR3 sequence is 15 residues long. Germline CDR1 SGHNT, CDR2 YYREEE (reference sequence). Trimming left V 4 bases short and J 0 bases short, with 11 bases between. The CDR3 DNA reads as TGTGCCAGCAGCAACCGGGACCTTAGCAATCAGCCCCAGCATTTT. Translated, it gives CASSNRDLSNQPQHF.

This rearrangement joins TRBV7-3 to TRBJ1-4; D remains unclear. The CDR3 spans 14 residues. In germline, CDR1 is SGHTA, CDR2 FQGTGA. V dropped 1 base and J dropped 9 bases, with 12 bases sitting between them. The CDR3 DNA reads TGTGCCAGCAGCTTAAACGGGGATAAGAAAAAACTGTTTTTT. Its translation: CASSLNGDKKKLFF.

The sample holds many counts of this clonotype. V is TRBV7-3 and J is TRBJ2-7; no firm D call. Germline V gives CDR1 SGHTA, CDR2 FQGTGA. V gave up 1 base and J gave up 1 base, with 11 bases separating them. The length of the CDR3 is 15 residues. CDR3 nucleotide sequence: TGTGCCAGCAGCTTAAATGGTCCAGGATCCTACGAGCAGTACTTC. Translation: CASSLNGPGSYEQYF.

Regarding this clonotype: A clone one base away is much larger, so this may be a read error. The chain has TRBV5-4 and TRBJ1-3; D is ambiguous. V was cut by 3 bases and J by 0 bases, with 16 bases left in between. There are 17 residues in the CDR3. Germline CDR1 reads SGHNT; CDR2 reads YYREEE (reference sequence). The CDR3 reads CASSSGGGTYSGNTIYF. CDR3 nucleotide sequence: TGTGCCAGCAGCTCGGGAGGCGGCACTTACTCTGGAAACACCATATATTTT. The whole variable domain, filled in from reference TRBV5-4 and TRBJ1-3, reads ETGVTQSPTHLIKTRGQQVTLRCSSQSGHNTVSWYQQALGQGPQFIFQYYREEENGRGNFPPRFSGLQFPNYSSELNVNALELDDSALYLCASSSGGGTYSGNTIYFGEGSWLTVV.

This clonotype showed up just once. This rearrangement joins TRBV7-2 to TRBJ1-2; tentatively, D is TRBD1 (6 bases). V was cut by 4 bases and J by 3 bases, with 9 bases left in between. In germline, CDR1 is SGHTA, CDR2 FQGNSA. The CDR3 is 13 amino acids. The CDR3 coding sequence is TGTGCCAGCAGCTGGGACAAATACTATGGCTACACCTTC. Its protein is CASSWDKYYGYTF.